The clone carrying this T cell receptor beta chain occurred once. This entry comes from a study of blood T cell repertoires in COVID-19. Using immunoSEQ multiplex PCR, the repertoire was profiled, and TCRdb retains in-frame clones only, with some absent. The repertoire holds 110,000 to 150,000 clones, with roughly 84% as singletons. This clonotype originated in a man in his forties with acute COVID-19. Sequencing input: PBMCs or T cells enriched from blood (not recorded which).

CDR3: CAWSKSGSYEQYF. The CDR3 DNA reads as TGTGCCTGGAGTAAAAGCGGGAGCTACGAGCAGTACTTC. The chain joins TRBV30 to TRBJ2-7, with 8 bases aligning to TRBD2. The CDR3 consists of 13 residues. V dropped 2 bases and J dropped 3; count of bases not matched to a gene: 3. CDR1 is GTSNPN and CDR2 is SVGIG in the germline V gene (reference sequence).